These 25 T cell receptor beta chains came from one sample sequenced in a study of cytomegalovirus exposure and HLA in healthy donors. 13 Jbeta primers and 60 Vbeta primers were used for the PCR. Libraries were prepared by immunoSEQ multiplex PCR; TCRdb keeps only in-frame clonotypes and omits some of them. The sample carries more than 110,000 clones, 73% recorded once. The sequencing sample was made of PBMCs. The receptors were sampled from a woman aged 40 to 50 in good health and CMV-seronegative.

V usage is TRBV5-5 and J usage is TRBJ1-1, with 7 bases aligning to TRBD1. Germline values: CDR1 SGHKS, CDR2 YYEKEE (reference sequence). There are 15 residues in the CDR3. The trim removed 4 bases at V and 4 bases at J, leaving 10 bases unmatched. The CDR3 protein is CASSLETGLSTEAFF. The CDR3 nucleotides read TGTGCCAGCAGCCTTGAGACAGGGTTGAGCACTGAAGCTTTCTTT.

The chain joins TRBV5-6 to TRBJ1-2; TRBD1 aligns across 7 bases. With V trimmed by 0 bases and J by 5 bases, 7 bases remained unmatched. The germline V gene encodes CDR1 SGHDT and CDR2 YYEEEE. This CDR3 is built from 15 residues. This CDR3 is CASSLVGTDDYGYTF. Written as DNA, the CDR3 is TGTGCCAGCAGCTTGGTAGGGACAGACGATTATGGCTACACCTTC.

J is TRBJ2-5 and V is TRBV11-3; D is perhaps TRBD1 (5 bases). With 5 bases removed from V and 7 bases from J, the gap between germline ends came to 11 bases. CDR1 SGHNT and CDR2 YENEEA come from the germline V gene. The length of the CDR3 is 12 residues. The CDR3 loop is CASSTETGTQYF. Written as DNA, the CDR3 is TGTGCCAGCAGCACCGAAACAGGGACCCAGTACTTC.

The CDR3 DNA reads as TGCGCCAGCAGCTCGTCTACCAACACCGGGGAGCTGTTTTTT. Its protein is CASSSSTNTGELFF. V gene TRBV5-1 combines with J gene TRBJ2-2; D unresolved. V was pared by 3 bases and J by 2 bases, with 8 bases between. The CDR3 is 14 amino acids. CDR1 is SGHRS, CDR2 YFSETQ, per germline. Using reference TRBV5-1 and TRBJ2-2 for the parts outside the CDR3, the full variable domain is KAGVTQTPRYLIKTRGQQVTLSCSPISGHRSVSWYQQTPGQGLQFLFEYFSETQRNKGNFPGRFSGRQFSNSRSEMNVSTLELGDSALYLCASSSSTNTGELFFGEGSRLTVL.

The chain is built from TRBV5-4 and TRBJ2-1, with D perhaps TRBD1 (5 bases). From germline, CDR1 is SGHNT and CDR2 YYREEE (reference sequence). The CDR3 spans 15 residues. Trimming left V 3 bases short and J 7 bases short, with 17 bases between. As DNA, the CDR3 is TGTGCCAGCAGCTCCAACGGCGAGACAGTTAATGAGCAGTTCTTC. This translates into CASSSNGETVNEQFF.

The chain carries TRBV29-1 and TRBJ2-3, with D perhaps matching TRBD1 (6 bases). CDR1 is SQVTM, CDR2 ANQGSEA, per germline. V shed 4 bases and J shed 2 bases, with 16 bases lying between them. The CDR3 spans 15 residues. CDR3 sequence (DNA): TGCAGCGTTGTCATCGGGACACTCCTCACAGATACGCAGTATTTT. Translation gives CSVVIGTLLTDTQYF.

This rearrangement joins TRBV29-1 to TRBJ1-2; possible D gene TRBD1, 5 bases. From germline, CDR1 is SQVTM and CDR2 ANQGSEA. Deletions cut 0 bases from V and 3 bases from J, with 20 bases between. The CDR3 runs to 17 residues. CDR3 in amino acids: CSVEDEDKGVADYGYTF. In DNA, the CDR3 is TGCAGCGTTGAAGATGAGGATAAAGGGGTGGCAGACTATGGCTACACCTTC.

The chain employs TRBV5-1 and TRBJ2-3; 7 bases map to TRBD1. CDR1 is SGHRS, CDR2 YFSETQ, per germline. The CDR3 runs 16 residues. The V segment lost 0 bases and the J segment 0 bases; nucleotides outside the gene matches: 4. CDR3 DNA: TGCGCCAGCAGCTTGGGCAGGGGGTCTAGCACAGATACGCAGTATTTT. Its protein is CASSLGRGSSTDTQYF.

The chain joins TRBV4-2 to TRBJ1-2; 10 nucleotides line up with TRBD1. CDR1 is LGHNA and CDR2 is YNFKEQ in the germline V gene. The ends lost 4 bases at V and 1 base at J; junction bases unmatched: 9. The CDR3 runs 17 residues. The CDR3 DNA reads TGTGCCAGCAGCCGCGGACAGGGGGAGGAAATTAACTATGGCTACACCTTC. Encoded protein: CASSRGQGEEINYGYTF.

V is TRBV6-1 and J is TRBJ2-3, with D possibly being TRBD1 (5 bases). The CDR3 runs to 13 residues. The ends were cut back, 3 bases at V and 4 bases at J, with 8 bases in the middle. Germline V CDR1 and CDR2: MNHNS, SASEGT. CDR3 nucleotide sequence: TGTGCCAGCAGTGAGATAGGGGCAGATACGCAGTATTTT. Translating gives CASSEIGADTQYF.

The sample holds a few counts of this clone. One end of the junction varies from germline; a read error may be responsible. This sequence joins TRBV7-7 and TRBJ2-1, with 12 bases matching TRBD2. The CDR3 is 16 residues long. Per the germline V gene, CDR1 is SSHAT and CDR2 is FNYEAQ (reference sequence). The CDR3 sequence is CASSPSSGGAYSEQFF. CDR3 bases: TGTGCTAGCAGCCCCTCTAGCGGGGGGGCCTATAGTGAGCAGTTCTTC.

This clone has only a few counts. The rearrangement joins TRBV7-9 to TRBJ2-7; 9 bases map to TRBD1. CDR1 and CDR2 (germline): SEHNR, FQNEAQ (reference sequence). The CDR3 contains 13 residues. Unmatched junction bases numbered 12, after V lost 5 bases and J lost 13 bases. DNA for the CDR3: TGTGCCAGCAGCCCACAGGGGGCGGAGGTCCTCTACGTC. Its translation: CASSPQGAEVLYV.

The genes are TRBV6-5 and TRBJ1-2; 10 bases map to TRBD1. The V segment lost 5 bases and the J segment 4 bases; nucleotides outside the gene matches: 7. Germline lookup yields CDR1 MNHEY and CDR2 SVGAGI. The length of the CDR3 is 15 residues. CDR3 coding DNA: TGTGCCAGCAGTAGCCCGGACAGGGGGGGCTATGGCTACACCTTC. The encoded protein is CASSSPDRGGYGYTF.

The rearrangement uses TRBV6-6 and TRBJ2-2, with 7 bases lining up with TRBD1. This CDR3 spans 13 amino acids. V trimming: 9 bases; J trimming: 1 base; junction bases outside the gene matches: 2. The germline gives CDR1 MNHNY, CDR2 SVGAGI (reference sequence). The CDR3 here is CASRTGNTGELFF. In DNA, the CDR3 is TGTGCCAGTCGGACAGGGAACACCGGGGAGCTGTTTTTT.

The chain carries TRBV6-1 and TRBJ2-3; 8 bases line up with TRBD1. This CDR3 region has 14 residues. Germline CDR1 and CDR2: MNHNS and SASEGT. V shed 9 bases and J 6 bases; nucleotides not matched to a gene: 11. CDR3 residues: CASTGTGSMDTQYF. The CDR3 DNA is TGTGCCAGTACCGGGACAGGTTCTATGGATACGCAGTATTTT.

This clone has just a few counts. The chain carries TRBV2 and TRBJ1-5; 9 bases map to TRBD1. V lost 6 bases and J lost 4; bases outside the gene matches: 1. The CDR3 runs to 13 residues. Per the germline V gene, CDR1 is SNHLY and CDR2 is FYNNEI. Here the CDR3 reads CASRQGANQPQHF. CDR3 DNA sequence: TGTGCCAGCAGACAGGGGGCAAATCAGCCCCAGCATTTT.

The chain couples TRBV7-2 to TRBJ2-1; tentative D call: TRBD1 (6 bases). CDR1 is SGHTA and CDR2 is FQGNSA in the germline V gene. V shed 0 bases and J shed 5 bases, with 11 bases lying between them. The CDR3 sequence is 15 residues long. As DNA, the CDR3 is TGTGCCAGCAGCTTAGCCGGGACACCTAACAATGAGCAGTTCTTC. Translated: CASSLAGTPNNEQFF.

The chain carries TRBV27 and TRBJ1-1; TRBD1 is a possible D gene (6 bases). The CDR3 contains 13 residues. V was pared by 6 bases and J by 4 bases, with 12 bases between. Germline V CDR1 and CDR2: MNHEY, SMNVEV (reference sequence). The DNA for the CDR3 is TGTGCCAGCAGGGTCCAGGGGAGCACTGAAGCTTTCTTT. It is translated as CASRVQGSTEAFF.

The genes are TRBV19 and TRBJ1-1, with TRBD1 matching over 11 bases. CDR3 length: 16 amino acids. CDR1 is LNHDA and CDR2 is SQIVND in the germline V gene (reference sequence). The trim removed 5 bases at V and 3 bases at J, leaving 8 bases unmatched. The CDR3 nucleotides are TGTGCCAGTAGTCCCGGGACAGGGGGGTTTCACACTGAAGCTTTCTTT. It yields the protein CASSPGTGGFHTEAFF. Together with reference TRBV19 and TRBJ1-1, the CDR3 gives the full variable domain: DGGITQSPKYLFRKEGQNVTLSCEQNLNHDAMYWYRQDPGQGLRLIYYSQIVNDFQKGDIAEGYSVSREKKESFPLTVTSAQKNPTAFYLCASSPGTGGFHTEAFFGQGTRLTVV.

This CDR3 reads CASSEASTSPGELFF. CDR3 DNA sequence: TGTGCCAGCAGTGAAGCTTCGACTAGCCCCGGGGAGCTGTTTTTT. V gene TRBV6-1 combines with J gene TRBJ2-2; 7 bases match TRBD2. After removal of 0 bases from V and 6 bases from J, the junction contained 4 bases not matched to a gene. The CDR3 contains 15 residues. The germline gives CDR1 MNHNS, CDR2 SASEGT.

As to this clone: A junction end diverges from the germline sequence, so it may reflect a read error. This chain connects TRBV15 to TRBJ2-2; D is perhaps TRBD2 (5 bases). The CDR3 is made up of 15 amino acids. The germline gives CDR1 LNHNV, CDR2 YYDKDF (reference sequence). The CDR3 loop reads CATSRDKGFTGELFF. The CDR3 nucleotides are TGTGCCACCAGCAGAGATAAAGGGTTCACCGGGGAGCTGTTCTTT.

The chain uses TRBV5-1 and TRBJ2-1; 7 nucleotides line up with TRBD1. This CDR3 has 16 residues. The germline V gene encodes CDR1 SGHRS and CDR2 YFSETQ. The ends lost 3 bases at V and 7 bases at J; junction bases unmatched: 13. CDR3: CASSSLPGQSGNEQFF. CDR3 DNA sequence: TGCGCCAGCAGCTCCCTACCGGGACAGAGTGGGAATGAGCAGTTCTTC.

V usage is TRBV5-1 and J usage is TRBJ1-1; 7 bases align to TRBD1. V shed 2 bases and J 4 bases; nucleotides not matched to a gene: 5. The CDR3 consists of 14 residues. Germline V CDR1 and CDR2: SGHRS, YFSETQ. CDR3 sequence (DNA): TGCGCCAGCAGCTTAGGGGGACAGCTCACTGAAGCTTTCTTT. Translation: CASSLGGQLTEAFF.

The chain combines TRBV19 with TRBJ1-4; 7 nucleotides match TRBD1. CDR3 length equals 15 residues. Germline-derived CDR1 and CDR2 are LNHDA and SQIVND (reference sequence). The V segment lost 6 bases and the J segment 7 bases; nucleotides outside the gene matches: 11. The CDR3 bases are TGTGCCAGTAGCACGGACAGGCCTCCCGTTGAAAAACTGTTTTTT. This gives the protein CASSTDRPPVEKLFF.

The V and J genes are TRBV5-1 and TRBJ1-2; no reliable D call. This CDR3 has 13 amino acids. Trimming took off 0 bases at V and 2 bases at J, with 5 bases between the two ends. Germline V CDR1 and CDR2: SGHRS, YFSETQ. For the CDR3, the DNA is TGCGCCAGCAGCTTGGACGGGAACTATGGCTACACCTTC. Protein sequence: CASSLDGNYGYTF. The full variable domain, its missing parts supplied by reference TRBV5-1 and TRBJ1-2, is KAGVTQTPRYLIKTRGQQVTLSCSPISGHRSVSWYQQTPGQGLQFLFEYFSETQRNKGNFPGRFSGRQFSNSRSEMNVSTLELGDSALYLCASSLDGNYGYTFGSGTRLTVV.